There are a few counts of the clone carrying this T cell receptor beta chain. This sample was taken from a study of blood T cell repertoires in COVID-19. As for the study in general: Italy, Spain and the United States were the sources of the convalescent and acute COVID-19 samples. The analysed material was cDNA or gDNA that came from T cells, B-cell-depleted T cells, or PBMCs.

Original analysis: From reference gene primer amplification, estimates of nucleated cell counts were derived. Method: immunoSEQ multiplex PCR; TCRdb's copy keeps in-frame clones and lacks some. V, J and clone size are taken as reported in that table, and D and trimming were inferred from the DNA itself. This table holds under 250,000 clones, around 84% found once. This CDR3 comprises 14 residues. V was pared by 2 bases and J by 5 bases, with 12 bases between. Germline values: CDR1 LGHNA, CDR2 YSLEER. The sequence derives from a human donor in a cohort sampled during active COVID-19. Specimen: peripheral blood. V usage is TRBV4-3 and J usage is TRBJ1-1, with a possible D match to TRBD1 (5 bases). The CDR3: CASSQRRQGTEAFF. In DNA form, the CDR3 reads TGCGCCAGCAGCCAACGACGGCAGGGTACTGAAGCTTTCTTT.